These T cell receptor beta chains were read from a single sample in a study of molecular identifiers for immune sequencing clone quantification. TCRdb re-called the PCR reads with MiXCR, one entry per CDR3 protein. This sample yields over 85,000 distinct CDR3 sequences, of which more than 20% are seen a single time; approximately 0.8% belongs to the top ten. Sequenced: naive CD8+ T cells from blood, with Jurkat cell RNA spiked in. Receptor source: a human donor in good health. Some libraries in this study had Jurkat cell RNA spiked in. CDR3s include the opening cysteine and the closing phenylalanine or tryptophan. A D gene is named only where the DNA matches it firmly. Part of the rows lack a size; the others show once, few, many or a class for expanded clones.

CDR3: CASSSGLASYEQYF
DNA: TGTGCCAGCAGTTCTGGGTTAGCCTCCTACGAGCAGTACTTC
size: many
D: -
J: TRBJ2-7
V: TRBV28

CDR3: CASSDGTPYEQYF
DNA: TGTGCCAGCAGCGACGGGACCCCCTACGAGCAGTACTTC
size: many
D: -
J: TRBJ2-7
V: TRBV7-2

CDR3: CATRREGSYNEQFF
DNA: TGTGCCACCAGGCGGGAGGGCTCCTACAATGAGCAGTTCTTC
size: -
D: TRBD2
J: TRBJ2-1
V: TRBV28

CDR3: CAWSKAEGQPQHF
DNA: TGTGCCTGGAGTAAGGCAGAGGGCCAGCCCCAGCATTTT
size: -
D: -
J: TRBJ1-5
V: TRBV30

CDR3: CSAREQNAFF
DNA: TGCAGTGCTAGAGAGCAAAATGCTTTCTTT
size: many
D: -
J: TRBJ1-1
V: TRBV20-1

CDR3: CASSTRDSQSTDTQYF
DNA: TGTGCCAGCAGCACCCGGGACAGCCAGAGCACAGATACGCAGTATTTT
size: -
D: TRBD1
J: TRBJ2-3
V: TRBV3-1

CDR3: CASNSAAGANTGELFF
DNA: TGTGCCAGTAACTCGGCGGCGGGAGCGAACACCGGGGAGCTGTTTTTT
size: few
D: TRBD2
J: TRBJ2-2
V: TRBV3-1

CDR3: CASSYPMGAEAFF
DNA: TGTGCCAGCAGTTATCCCATGGGGGCCGAAGCTTTCTTT
size: many
D: -
J: TRBJ1-1
V: TRBV6-5

CDR3: CASSWGASGYEQYF
DNA: TGTGCCAGCAGTTGGGGGGCTAGCGGGTACGAGCAGTACTTC
size: -
D: TRBD2
J: TRBJ2-7
V: TRBV27

CDR3: CASSATGTASYGYTF
DNA: TGTGCCAGCAGTGCGACAGGGACGGCATCCTATGGCTACACCTTC
size: many
D: TRBD1
J: TRBJ1-2
V: TRBV6-5

CDR3: CASREQETQYF
DNA: TGTGCCAGCAGGGAACAAGAGACCCAGTACTTC
size: -
D: -
J: TRBJ2-5
V: TRBV6-2/TRBV6-3

CDR3: CAWSVKDRDSAEAFF
DNA: TGTGCCTGGAGTGTGAAGGACAGGGATTCGGCAGAAGCTTTCTTT
size: -
D: TRBD1
J: TRBJ1-1
V: TRBV30

CDR3: CAWSAAGADTQYF
DNA: TGTGCCTGGAGTGCCGCGGGAGCAGATACGCAGTATTTT
size: many
D: TRBD2
J: TRBJ2-3
V: TRBV30

CDR3: CASSPRTGLEQYF
DNA: TGTGCCAGCAGCCCCAGGACGGGGCTCGAGCAGTACTTC
size: -
D: -
J: TRBJ2-7
V: TRBV9

CDR3: CASSSGGAGELFF
DNA: TGTGCCAGCAGCTCCGGAGGAGCCGGGGAGCTGTTTTTT
size: many
D: -
J: TRBJ2-2
V: TRBV7-9

CDR3: CSAEERGGTDTQYF
DNA: TGCAGCGCCGAGGAGCGGGGGGGCACAGATACGCAGTATTTT
size: -
D: TRBD2
J: TRBJ2-3
V: TRBV20-1

CDR3: CSARDRVEDRANYEQYF
DNA: TGCAGTGCTAGAGATCGCGTAGAGGACAGAGCAAACTACGAGCAGTACTTC
size: -
D: -
J: TRBJ2-7
V: TRBV20-1

CDR3: CASSAIGLLPYAQYF
DNA: TGTGCCAGCAGTGCCATCGGACTGTTGCCCTACGCGCAGTACTTC
size: -
D: -
J: TRBJ2-7
V: TRBV25-1

CDR3: CASSEAVDRGFSYEQYF
DNA: TGTGCCAGCAGTGAAGCTGTGGACAGGGGGTTTTCCTACGAGCAGTACTTC
size: -
D: TRBD1
J: TRBJ2-7
V: TRBV6-1

CDR3: CASSQVAGGYNEQFF
DNA: TGCGCCAGCAGCCAGGTAGCGGGGGGATACAATGAGCAGTTCTTC
size: many
D: TRBD2
J: TRBJ2-1
V: TRBV4-1

CDR3: CASSLFSGTTDTQYF
DNA: TGTGCCAGCAGTTTATTTTCCGGAACCACAGATACGCAGTATTTT
size: -
D: -
J: TRBJ2-3
V: TRBV27

CDR3: CASSLEGLWTEAFF
DNA: TGTGCCAGCAGTTTGGAGGGGCTTTGGACTGAAGCTTTCTTT
size: many
D: -
J: TRBJ1-1
V: TRBV28

CDR3: CASRTQGAHQPQHF
DNA: TGTGCCAGCAGAACACAGGGGGCGCATCAGCCCCAGCATTTT
size: few
D: TRBD1
J: TRBJ1-5
V: TRBV12-3/TRBV12-4

CDR3: CASSLGLAGGPNTGTQYF
DNA: TGTGCCAGCAGCTTAGGCCTAGCGGGAGGGCCCAACACAGGTACGCAGTATTTT
size: -
D: TRBD2
J: TRBJ2-3
V: TRBV13

CDR3: CASSYADGGPYGYTF
DNA: TGTGCCAGCAGTTACGCAGACGGCGGGCCCTATGGCTACACCTTC
size: -
D: -
J: TRBJ1-2
V: TRBV6-6

CDR3: CSVDAGDVYEQYF
DNA: TGCAGCGTTGACGCCGGGGATGTGTACGAGCAGTACTTC
size: many
D: -
J: TRBJ2-7
V: TRBV29-1

CDR3: CAWEGASYEQYF
DNA: TGTGCCTGGGAAGGGGCCTCCTACGAGCAGTACTTC
size: few
D: -
J: TRBJ2-7
V: TRBV30

CDR3: CASSFAGGPSYEQYF
DNA: TGTGCCAGCAGTTTCGCGGGGGGGCCCTCCTACGAGCAGTACTTC
size: many
D: TRBD2
J: TRBJ2-7
V: TRBV27

CDR3: CASSARLAGSYEQYF
DNA: TGTGCCAGCAGTGCCCGACTAGCGGGATCCTACGAGCAGTACTTC
size: -
D: TRBD2
J: TRBJ2-7
V: TRBV27

CDR3: CASSSSVSDIQYF
DNA: TGTGCCAGCAGCTCTAGCGTTTCGGACATTCAGTACTTC
size: few
D: -
J: TRBJ2-4
V: TRBV7-3

CDR3: CASSLGGGNTEVFF
DNA: TGTGCAAGCAGCTTAGGAGGGGGGAACACAGAAGTCTTCTTT
size: few
D: -
J: TRBJ1-1
V: TRBV7-2

CDR3: CASSLWTDGTDTQYF
DNA: TGTGCCAGCAGCTTGTGGACAGACGGCACAGATACGCAGTATTTT
size: many
D: -
J: TRBJ2-3
V: TRBV5-6

CDR3: CASSQGMDYNEQFF
DNA: TGTGCCAGCAGCCAAGGGATGGACTACAATGAGCAGTTCTTC
size: few
D: -
J: TRBJ2-1
V: TRBV3-1

CDR3: CASSFYPAGGRADTQYF
DNA: TGTGCCAGCAGTTTCTATCCGGCGGGGGGCCGGGCAGATACGCAGTATTTT
size: many
D: TRBD2
J: TRBJ2-3
V: TRBV12-3/TRBV12-4

CDR3: CASRTGLAGRDNEQFF
DNA: TGTGCCAGCAGAACGGGACTAGCGGGGCGAGACAATGAGCAGTTCTTC
size: few
D: TRBD2
J: TRBJ2-1
V: TRBV6-2/TRBV6-3

CDR3: CASSQPTTGAFYEQYF
DNA: TGTGCCAGCAGCCAACCTACGACAGGGGCTTTCTACGAGCAGTACTTC
size: -
D: TRBD1
J: TRBJ2-7
V: TRBV7-9

CDR3: CASSLDQAQETQYF
DNA: TGTGCCAGCAGCCTCGACCAGGCCCAAGAGACCCAGTACTTC
size: -
D: -
J: TRBJ2-5
V: TRBV7-9

CDR3: CAWSVLGSAEAFF
DNA: TGTGCCTGGAGTGTATTGGGTAGTGCTGAAGCTTTCTTT
size: -
D: -
J: TRBJ1-1
V: TRBV30

CDR3: CASSGPGQGFEQYF
DNA: TGTGCCAGCAGCGGTCCGGGACAGGGGTTCGAGCAGTACTTC
size: -
D: TRBD1
J: TRBJ2-7
V: TRBV7-9

CDR3: CASSSPMNGTYHQETQYF
DNA: TGTGCCAGCAGTTCCCCTATGAATGGGACGTACCACCAAGAGACCCAGTACTTC
size: few
D: -
J: TRBJ2-5
V: TRBV12-3/TRBV12-4

CDR3: CASSGTDGATLNTEAFF
DNA: TGTGCCAGCAGCGGTACCGATGGGGCAACCCTTAACACTGAAGCTTTCTTT
size: once
D: -
J: TRBJ1-1
V: TRBV21-1

CDR3: CASSEGLSYEQYF
DNA: TGTGCCAGCAGTGAGGGTCTATCCTACGAGCAGTACTTC
size: many
D: -
J: TRBJ2-7
V: TRBV6-1

CDR3: CASSDRGLAFF
DNA: TGTGCCAGCAGTGACAGGGGGCTTGCTTTCTTT
size: -
D: TRBD1
J: TRBJ1-1
V: TRBV6-4

CDR3: CASSAKYYGYTF
DNA: TGTGCCAGCAGCGCCAAGTACTATGGCTACACCTTC
size: few
D: -
J: TRBJ1-2
V: TRBV13

CDR3: CSAGTGAGQETQYF
DNA: TGCAGTGCGGGAACGGGGGCCGGACAAGAGACCCAGTACTTC
size: few
D: -
J: TRBJ2-5
V: TRBV20-1

CDR3: CASGAGLAGGGDEQFF
DNA: TGTGCCAGCGGGGCTGGACTAGCGGGAGGAGGGGATGAGCAGTTCTTC
size: -
D: TRBD2
J: TRBJ2-1
V: TRBV19

CDR3: CASSIVGQDTGELFF
DNA: TGTGCCAGTAGTATAGTAGGGCAGGACACCGGGGAGCTGTTTTTT
size: -
D: -
J: TRBJ2-2
V: TRBV19

CDR3: CASSQWAGGSSYEQYF
DNA: TGCGCCAGCAGCCAATGGGCCGGGGGTAGCTCCTACGAGCAGTACTTC
size: few
D: -
J: TRBJ2-7
V: TRBV4-3